This TCR beta chain was documented in a study of T-cell memory formation after mild COVID-19. Germline-derived CDR1 and CDR2 are SQVTM and ANQGSEA. CDR3 length: 14 residues. Trimming cost V 8 bases and J 6 bases, with 20 bases left between them. TCRdb independently ran MiXCR on the 5' RACE reads; one entry per CDR3 protein. The sample includes 190,000 or so distinct CDR3 sequences, about 22% of them seen just once. The chain joins TRBV29-1 to TRBJ2-1, with D tentatively TRBD1 or TRBD2 (5 bases each). Sample: PBMCs or a T cell subset sorted from them (not recorded which). This sequence was found in an adult woman who had mild COVID-19 (a few samples of this study predate the infection). Cell type and time point are not known. The CDR3 reads CSLGSGLGVNEQFF. In DNA, the CDR3 is TGCAGCTTAGGCTCGGGATTGGGGGTCAATGAGCAGTTCTTC.